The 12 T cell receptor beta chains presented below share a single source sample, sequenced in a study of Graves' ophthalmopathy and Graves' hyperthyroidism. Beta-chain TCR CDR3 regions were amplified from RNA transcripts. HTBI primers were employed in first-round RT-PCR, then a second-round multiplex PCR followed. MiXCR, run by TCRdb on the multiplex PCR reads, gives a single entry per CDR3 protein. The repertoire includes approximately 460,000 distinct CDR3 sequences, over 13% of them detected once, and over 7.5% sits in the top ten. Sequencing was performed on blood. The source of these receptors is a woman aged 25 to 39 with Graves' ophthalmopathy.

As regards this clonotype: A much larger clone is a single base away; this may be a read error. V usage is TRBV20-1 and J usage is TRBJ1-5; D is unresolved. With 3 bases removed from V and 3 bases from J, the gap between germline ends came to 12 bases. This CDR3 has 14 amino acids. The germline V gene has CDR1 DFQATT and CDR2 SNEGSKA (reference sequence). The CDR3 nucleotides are TGCAGTGCTAGTGTGGGCAGGTACAATCAGCCCCAGCATTTT. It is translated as CSASVGRYNQPQHF.

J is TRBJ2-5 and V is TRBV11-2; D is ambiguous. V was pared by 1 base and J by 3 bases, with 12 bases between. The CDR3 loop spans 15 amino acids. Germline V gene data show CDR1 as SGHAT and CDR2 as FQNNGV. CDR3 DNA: TGTGCCAGCAGCTTAGTAGGATTCGGTGAAGAGACCCAGTACTTC. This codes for CASSLVGFGEETQYF.

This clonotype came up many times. CDR3 sequence reads: CSVEDPPGASGNTIYF. The CDR3 DNA is TGCAGCGTTGAGGACCCTCCTGGCGCCTCTGGAAACACCATATATTTT. The chain has TRBV29-1 and TRBJ1-3; D is undetermined. This CDR3 is built from 16 residues. Between the trimmed V and J ends, which lost 3 bases and 0 bases, there was a span of 15 bases. Germline V CDR1 and CDR2: SQVTM, ANQGSEA. Full variable domain (outside the CDR3, taken from reference TRBV29-1 and TRBJ1-3): SAVISQKPSRDICQRGTSLTIQCQVDSQVTMMFWYRQQPGQSLTLIATANQGSEATYESGFVIDKFPISRPNLTFSTLTVSNMSPEDSSIYLCSVEDPPGASGNTIYFGEGSWLTVV.

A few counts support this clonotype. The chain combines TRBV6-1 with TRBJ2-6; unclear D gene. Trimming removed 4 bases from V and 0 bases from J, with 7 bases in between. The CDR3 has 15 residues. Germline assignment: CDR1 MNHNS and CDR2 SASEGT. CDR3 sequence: CASSGTSSGANVLTF. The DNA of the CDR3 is TGTGCCAGCAGTGGGACGAGCTCTGGGGCCAACGTCCTGACTTTC.

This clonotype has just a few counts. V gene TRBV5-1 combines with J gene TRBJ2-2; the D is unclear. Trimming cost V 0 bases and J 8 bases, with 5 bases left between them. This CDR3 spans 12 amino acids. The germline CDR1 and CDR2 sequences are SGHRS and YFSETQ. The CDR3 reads CASSLEPGELFF. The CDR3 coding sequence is TGCGCCAGCAGCTTGGAACCGGGGGAGCTGTTTTTT.

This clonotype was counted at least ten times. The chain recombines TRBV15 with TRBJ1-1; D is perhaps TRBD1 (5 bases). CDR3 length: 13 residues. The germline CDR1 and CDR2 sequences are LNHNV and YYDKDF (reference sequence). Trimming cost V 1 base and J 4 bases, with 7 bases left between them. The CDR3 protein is CATSRAGGTEAFF. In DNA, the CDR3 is TGTGCCACCAGCAGAGCGGGGGGCACTGAAGCTTTCTTT.

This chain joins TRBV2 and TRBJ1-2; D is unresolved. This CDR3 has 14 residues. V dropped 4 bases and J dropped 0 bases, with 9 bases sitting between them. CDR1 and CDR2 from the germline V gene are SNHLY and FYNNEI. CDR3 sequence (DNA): TGTGCCAGCAGTGGGGAGCTGGCTAACTATGGCTACACCTTC. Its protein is CASSGELANYGYTF.

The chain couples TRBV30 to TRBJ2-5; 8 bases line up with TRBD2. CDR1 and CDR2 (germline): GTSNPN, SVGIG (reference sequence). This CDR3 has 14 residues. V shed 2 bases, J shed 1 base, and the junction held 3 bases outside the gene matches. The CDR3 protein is CAWSPTSGQETQYF. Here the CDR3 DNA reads TGTGCCTGGAGTCCCACTAGCGGCCAAGAGACCCAGTACTTC.

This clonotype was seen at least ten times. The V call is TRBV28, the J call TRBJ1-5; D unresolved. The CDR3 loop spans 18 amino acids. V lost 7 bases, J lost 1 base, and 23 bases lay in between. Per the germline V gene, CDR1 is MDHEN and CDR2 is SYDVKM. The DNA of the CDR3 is TGTGCCAGCACCCCCAAGGCCAGGTCCCTTAGGAGCAATCAGCCCCAGCATTTT. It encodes CASTPKARSLRSNQPQHF.

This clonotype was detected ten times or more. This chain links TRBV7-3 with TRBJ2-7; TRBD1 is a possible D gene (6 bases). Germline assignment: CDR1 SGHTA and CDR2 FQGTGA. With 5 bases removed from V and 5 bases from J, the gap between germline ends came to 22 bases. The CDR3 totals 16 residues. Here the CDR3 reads CASSRARTEFLNEQYF. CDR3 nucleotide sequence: TGTGCCAGCAGCCGGGCGAGGACAGAGTTTTTGAACGAGCAGTACTTC.

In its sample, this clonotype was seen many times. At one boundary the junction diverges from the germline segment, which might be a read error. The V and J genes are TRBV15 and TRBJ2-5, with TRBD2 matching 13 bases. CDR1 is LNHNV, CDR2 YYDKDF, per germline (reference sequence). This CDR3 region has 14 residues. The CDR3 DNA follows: TGTGCCACCAGCGGACTAGCGGGAGAAGAGGCCCAGTACTTC. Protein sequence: CATSGLAGEEAQYF.

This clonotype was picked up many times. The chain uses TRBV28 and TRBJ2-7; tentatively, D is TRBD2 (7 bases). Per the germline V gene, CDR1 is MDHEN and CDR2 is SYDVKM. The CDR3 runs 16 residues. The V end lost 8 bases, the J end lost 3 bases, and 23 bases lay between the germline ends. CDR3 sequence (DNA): TGTGCCAGCCTTACCATCGGACTCGGGGGGCTCTACGAGCAGTACTTC. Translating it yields CASLTIGLGGLYEQYF. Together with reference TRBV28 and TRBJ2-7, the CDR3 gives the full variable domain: DVKVTQSSRYLVKRTGEKVFLECVQDMDHENMFWYRQDPGLGLRLIYFSYDVKMKEKGDIPEGYSVSREKKERFSLILESASTNQTSMYLCASLTIGLGGLYEQYFGPGTRLTVT.